Listed below are T cell receptor beta chains from one sample, sequenced in a study of T cell repertoires in cytomegalovirus infection. TCRdb analysed the reads with MiXCR anew, one entry per CDR3 protein. The table includes 300,000 to 400,000 distinct CDR3 sequences, roughly 18% detected once. Sequences were obtained from PBMCs. The receptors come from a human donor in good health (CMV status not recorded). Some clones in this sample may be carry-over from other donors' samples. The CDR3 runs from the conserved cysteine through the conserved F or W. D genes are given only for firm matches. The size field is filled for only some rows; it gives once, few, many or a size class.

D gene	J gene	V gene	clone size	CDR3 protein	CDR3 DNA
NA	TRBJ2-3	TRBV7-2	many	CASSLGVVTDTQYF	TGTGCCAGCAGCTTAGGAGTAGTCACAGATACGCAGTATTTT
NA	TRBJ2-3	TRBV15	few	CATSRVIFSGDTQYF	TGTGCCACCAGCAGAGTCATTTTCAGTGGTGATACGCAGTATTTT
NA	TRBJ1-1	TRBV4-1	few	CASSQSNSNTEAFF	TGCGCCAGCAGCCAAAGTAACTCGAACACTGAAGCTTTCTTT
NA	TRBJ2-3	TRBV4-3	NA	CASSPGDGRNTQYF	TGCGCCAGCAGCCCCGGGGACGGCCGTAATACGCAGTATTTT
TRBD2	TRBJ2-5	TRBV7-2	NA	CASSTRLAGGETQYF	TGTGCCAGCAGCACGCGCCTAGCGGGAGGTGAGACCCAGTACTTC
TRBD1	TRBJ1-4	TRBV5-4	NA	CASSPKQGAGEKLFF	TGTGCCAGCAGCCCCAAACAGGGGGCAGGGGAAAAACTGTTTTTT
NA	TRBJ2-7	TRBV20-1	few	CSARQRGEQYF	TGCAGTGCTAGGCAGAGGGGCGAGCAGTACTTC
TRBD2	TRBJ2-1	TRBV5-4	NA	CASSPSGNVYNEQFF	TGTGCCAGCAGTCCCAGCGGGAATGTATACAATGAGCAGTTCTTC
NA	TRBJ1-3	TRBV7-2	many	CASSTYTDTIYF	TGTGCCAGCAGCACATACACGGACACCATATATTTT
TRBD1	TRBJ2-3	TRBV7-7	many	CASSLERGPTDTQYF	TGTGCCAGCAGCTTAGAGAGGGGGCCGACAGATACGCAGTATTTT
NA	TRBJ1-2	TRBV7-9	many	CASSPGSGYTF	TGTGCCAGCAGCCCCGGTAGTGGCTACACCTTC
NA	TRBJ2-3	TRBV19	few	CASSPTGSRDTQYF	TGTGCCAGTAGTCCCACAGGTTCCCGGGATACGCAGTATTTT
TRBD2	TRBJ2-1	TRBV5-1	NA	CASSLAVGGGAYNEQFF	TGCGCCAGCAGCTTGGCGGTCGGTGGGGGGGCCTACAATGAGCAGTTCTTC
TRBD1	TRBJ2-5	TRBV7-2	many	CASSYDRGETQYF	TGTGCCAGCAGCTACGACAGGGGGGAGACCCAGTACTTC
NA	TRBJ2-1	TRBV7-2	many	CASSPTLGGYNEQFF	TGTGCCAGCAGCCCGACCCTCGGAGGTTACAATGAGCAGTTCTTC
NA	TRBJ1-6	TRBV5-4	few	CASSLKRGPEEHSPLHF	TGTGCCAGCAGCTTGAAACGGGGGCCGGAGGAACATTCACCCCTCCACTTT
NA	TRBJ2-5	TRBV10-3	many	CAITDGGAQETQYF	TGTGCCATCACCGATGGGGGAGCACAAGAGACCCAGTACTTC
NA	TRBJ2-5	TRBV4-2	NA	CASSQGAGALQETQYF	TGTGCCAGCAGCCAAGGGGCGGGGGCCCTTCAAGAGACCCAGTACTTC
NA	TRBJ2-3	TRBV5-1	few	CASKPATWTDTQYF	TGCGCCAGCAAACCCGCGACATGGACAGATACGCAGTATTTT
NA	TRBJ2-5	TRBV6-6	few	CASSVTSPGTQYF	TGTGCCAGCAGTGTGACTTCCCCGGGGACCCAGTACTTC
NA	TRBJ2-4	TRBV10-3	NA	CAISEWSGRTDRSNIQYF	TGTGCCATCAGTGAGTGGTCAGGACGGACAGATCGTTCAAACATTCAGTACTTC
TRBD2	TRBJ2-3	TRBV20-1	NA	CSAGPPPGLAGEGADTQYF	TGCAGTGCTGGGCCACCACCGGGACTAGCGGGAGAAGGCGCAGATACGCAGTATTTT
TRBD1	TRBJ2-5	TRBV7-8	many	CASSLAGRGLVETQYF	TGTGCCAGCAGCTTAGCGGGCAGGGGGCTAGTAGAGACCCAGTACTTC
NA	TRBJ2-3	TRBV9	NA	CASSVDLVSDTQYF	TGTGCCAGCAGCGTTGACCTAGTCTCAGATACGCAGTATTTT
TRBD2	TRBJ2-1	TRBV28	few	CASSHSGGAQNEQFF	TGTGCCAGCAGTCATAGCGGGGGGGCCCAAAATGAGCAGTTCTTC
TRBD2	TRBJ2-1	TRBV7-2	many	CASSLAGDSYNEQFF	TGTGCCAGCAGCCTAGCGGGCGACTCCTACAATGAGCAGTTCTTC
NA	TRBJ1-2	TRBV6-6	NA	CASTAGGYGYTF	TGTGCCAGCACCGCCGGGGGATATGGCTACACCTTC
NA	TRBJ2-3	TRBV2	NA	CASSGRDRQLLTDTQYF	TGTGCCAGCAGTGGGAGGGACAGACAGTTGCTCACAGATACGCAGTATTTT
TRBD2	TRBJ2-1	TRBV12-3/TRBV12-4	many	CASIQSGTTIRNEQFF	TGTGCCAGCATACAATCGGGGACTACGATCCGCAATGAGCAGTTCTTC
NA	TRBJ2-1	TRBV20-1	NA	CSAYTIEASRYNEQFF	TGCAGTGCGTACACTATTGAGGCTAGTCGGTACAATGAGCAGTTCTTC
NA	TRBJ2-7	TRBV6-2/TRBV6-3	NA	CASSWGYEQYF	TGTGCCAGCAGTTGGGGCTACGAGCAGTACTTC
NA	TRBJ1-5	TRBV12-3/TRBV12-4	many	CASRMGFQPQHF	TGTGCCAGCAGGATGGGATTTCAGCCCCAGCATTTT
NA	TRBJ1-2	TRBV4-1	many	CASSQTGFGYTF	TGCGCCAGCAGCCAAACAGGGTTCGGCTACACCTTC
TRBD1	TRBJ2-5	TRBV19	few	CASRPRPGQQSQETQYF	TGTGCCAGTAGACCACGTCCGGGACAGCAGTCCCAAGAGACCCAGTACTTC
NA	TRBJ2-7	TRBV9	few	CASSVGGQSSYEQYF	TGTGCCAGCAGCGTAGGGGGGCAGAGCTCCTACGAGCAGTACTTC